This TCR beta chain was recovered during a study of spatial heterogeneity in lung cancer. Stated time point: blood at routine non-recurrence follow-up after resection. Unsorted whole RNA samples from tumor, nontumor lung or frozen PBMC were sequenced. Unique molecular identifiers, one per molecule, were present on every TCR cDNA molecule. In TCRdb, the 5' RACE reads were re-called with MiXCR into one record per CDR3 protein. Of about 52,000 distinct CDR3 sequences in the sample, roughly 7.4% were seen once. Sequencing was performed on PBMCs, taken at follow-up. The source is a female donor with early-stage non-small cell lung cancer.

This chain's CDR3 is CASSRGLSTDTQYF. The CDR3 bases are TGTGCCAGCAGTCGCGGGCTCAGCACAGATACGCAGTATTTT. This chain connects TRBV2 to TRBJ2-3, with D possibly matching TRBD2 (5 bases). CDR1 is SNHLY, CDR2 FYNNEI, per germline. The V end lost 5 bases, the J end lost 0 bases, and 9 bases lay between the germline ends. The CDR3 is made up of 14 amino acids.